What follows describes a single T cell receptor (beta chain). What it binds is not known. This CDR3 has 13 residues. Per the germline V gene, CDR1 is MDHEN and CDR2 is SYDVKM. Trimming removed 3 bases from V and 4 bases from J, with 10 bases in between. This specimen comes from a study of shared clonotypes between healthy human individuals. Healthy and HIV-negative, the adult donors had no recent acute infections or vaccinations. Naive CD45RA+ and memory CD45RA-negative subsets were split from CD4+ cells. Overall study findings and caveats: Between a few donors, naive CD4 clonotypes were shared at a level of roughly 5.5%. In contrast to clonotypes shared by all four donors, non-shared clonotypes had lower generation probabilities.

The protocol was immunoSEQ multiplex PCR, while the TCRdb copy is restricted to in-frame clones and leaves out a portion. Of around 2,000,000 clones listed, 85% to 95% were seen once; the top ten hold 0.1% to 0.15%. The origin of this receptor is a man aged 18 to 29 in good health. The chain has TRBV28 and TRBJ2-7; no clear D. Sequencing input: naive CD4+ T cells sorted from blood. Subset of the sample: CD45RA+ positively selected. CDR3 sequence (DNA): TGTGCCAGCAGTTTTATTGGCCAATACGAGCAGTACTTC. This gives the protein CASSFIGQYEQYF. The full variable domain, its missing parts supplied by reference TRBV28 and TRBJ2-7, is DVKVTQSSRYLVKRTGEKVFLECVQDMDHENMFWYRQDPGLGLRLIYFSYDVKMKEKGDIPEGYSVSREKKERFSLILESASTNQTSMYLCASSFIGQYEQYFGPGTRLTVT.